These T cell receptor beta chains were read from a single sample in a study of T cells in Graves' hyperthyroidism and ophthalmopathy. MiXCR, run by TCRdb on the multiplex PCR reads, gives a single entry per CDR3 protein. Among around 280,000 distinct CDR3 sequences listed, about an eighth were seen once. Specimen: blood. The receptors here all came from a woman aged 40-49 years with Graves' hyperthyroidism. Both conserved end residues are part of each CDR3. The D gene is left open where the match is weak. Size values are once, few and many counts, or a class for expanded clones, and some rows have none.

abundance: many; v_gene: TRBV7-8; j_gene: TRBJ1-6; d_gene: TRBD1; len: 18; CDR3aa: CASSLADRRSSYNSPLHF; CDR3nt: TGTGCCAGCAGCTTAGCGGACAGGAGGAGCTCCTATAATTCACCCCTCCACTTT
abundance: many; v_gene: TRBV28; j_gene: TRBJ2-5; d_gene: TRBD1; len: 15; CDR3aa: CASWEGTGRQETQYF; CDR3nt: TGTGCCAGCTGGGAGGGGACAGGGAGACAAGAGACCCAGTACTTC
abundance: many; v_gene: TRBV3-1; j_gene: TRBJ1-3; d_gene: TRBD1; len: 14; CDR3aa: CASSQGDRGNTIYF; CDR3nt: TGTGCCAGCAGCCAAGGGGACAGAGGAAACACCATATATTTT
abundance: .; v_gene: TRBV7-2; j_gene: TRBJ2-2; d_gene: TRBD2; len: 18; CDR3aa: CASSLVGLATGNTGELFF; CDR3nt: TGTGCCAGCAGCTTAGTGGGACTAGCGACGGGGAACACCGGGGAGCTGTTTTTT
abundance: .; v_gene: TRBV20-1; j_gene: TRBJ2-7; d_gene: TRBD2; len: 20; CDR3aa: CSARDLRGLLTSGTYNEQYF; CDR3nt: TGCAGTGCTAGAGACTTACGAGGACTGCTGACTAGCGGGACCTACAATGAGCAGTACTTC
abundance: many; v_gene: TRBV3-1; j_gene: TRBJ2-2; d_gene: .; len: 14; CDR3aa: CASSRTSATGELFF; CDR3nt: TGTGCCAGCAGCCGGACCAGCGCCACCGGGGAGCTGTTTTTT
abundance: many; v_gene: TRBV30; j_gene: TRBJ2-7; d_gene: .; len: 12; CDR3aa: CAWSGVRGEQYF; CDR3nt: TGTGCCTGGTCCGGGGTGAGGGGCGAGCAGTACTTC
abundance: .; v_gene: TRBV28; j_gene: TRBJ2-3; d_gene: .; len: 15; CDR3aa: CASSLGGPQVDTQYF; CDR3nt: TGTGCCAGCAGTTTAGGGGGACCCCAAGTAGATACGCAGTATTTT
abundance: many; v_gene: TRBV2; j_gene: TRBJ2-7; d_gene: .; len: 13; CDR3aa: CASTPSRTYEQYF; CDR3nt: TGTGCCAGCACCCCCAGTAGGACCTACGAGCAGTACTTC
abundance: .; v_gene: TRBV20-1; j_gene: TRBJ2-1; d_gene: .; len: 12; CDR3aa: CSASGQSMRQFF; CDR3nt: TGCAGTGCTAGTGGACAGTCCATGAGGCAGTTCTTC
abundance: few; v_gene: TRBV19; j_gene: TRBJ1-5; d_gene: TRBD1; len: 14; CDR3aa: CASSTGTGNQPQHF; CDR3nt: TGTGCCAGTAGTACCGGGACAGGCAATCAGCCCCAGCATTTT
abundance: many; v_gene: TRBV3-1; j_gene: TRBJ2-7; d_gene: .; len: 14; CDR3aa: CASSQVEDTYEQYF; CDR3nt: TGTGCCAGCAGCCAAGTGGAGGACACCTACGAGCAGTACTTC
abundance: .; v_gene: TRBV3-1; j_gene: TRBJ2-7; d_gene: TRBD1; len: 14; CDR3aa: CATSFGAGGGEQYF; CDR3nt: TGTGCCACCTCCTTCGGGGCAGGGGGCGGCGAGCAGTACTTC
abundance: .; v_gene: TRBV7-6; j_gene: TRBJ2-1; d_gene: TRBD1; len: 15; CDR3aa: CASSLPRTGNNEQFF; CDR3nt: TGTGCCAGCAGCCTCCCTCGGACAGGGAATAATGAGCAGTTCTTC
abundance: many; v_gene: TRBV6-1; j_gene: TRBJ2-7; d_gene: .; len: 12; CDR3aa: CASNPGNHEQYF; CDR3nt: TGTGCCAGCAATCCGGGGAACCACGAGCAGTACTTC
abundance: few; v_gene: TRBV28; j_gene: TRBJ2-1; d_gene: .; len: 14; CDR3aa: CASKGGYSYNEQFF; CDR3nt: TGTGCCAGCAAGGGGGGTTACTCCTACAATGAGCAGTTCTTC
abundance: many; v_gene: TRBV18; j_gene: TRBJ2-1; d_gene: .; len: 12; CDR3aa: CASSPVGDEQFF; CDR3nt: TGTGCCAGCTCACCGGTAGGGGATGAGCAGTTCTTC
abundance: many; v_gene: TRBV11-3; j_gene: TRBJ1-2; d_gene: .; len: 11; CDR3aa: CASSHGPGYTF; CDR3nt: TGTGCCAGCAGCCACGGCCCTGGCTACACCTTC
abundance: .; v_gene: TRBV12-3/TRBV12-4; j_gene: TRBJ1-3; d_gene: .; len: 13; CDR3aa: CASSFQSGNTIYF; CDR3nt: TGTGCCAGCAGTTTTCAATCTGGAAACACCATATATTTT
abundance: few; v_gene: TRBV10-3; j_gene: TRBJ1-2; d_gene: .; len: 13; CDR3aa: CAISESQDYGYTF; CDR3nt: TGTGCCATCAGTGAGAGCCAGGACTATGGCTACACCTTC
abundance: many; v_gene: TRBV20-1; j_gene: TRBJ2-2; d_gene: TRBD2; len: 14; CDR3aa: CSVFGGSATGELFF; CDR3nt: TGCAGTGTTTTTGGCGGGAGTGCCACCGGGGAGCTGTTTTTT
abundance: many; v_gene: TRBV27; j_gene: TRBJ2-2; d_gene: TRBD2; len: 17; CDR3aa: CASSLSIAGGPTGELFF; CDR3nt: TGTGCCAGCAGTTTATCGATAGCGGGAGGGCCCACCGGGGAGCTGTTTTTT
abundance: many; v_gene: TRBV30; j_gene: TRBJ2-7; d_gene: TRBD2; len: 16; CDR3aa: CAWSVGGRSRGYEQYF; CDR3nt: TGTGCCTGGAGTGTGGGCGGGAGGTCCCGTGGCTACGAGCAGTACTTC
abundance: many; v_gene: TRBV3-1; j_gene: TRBJ1-5; d_gene: TRBD1; len: 13; CDR3aa: CASGQGLNQPQHF; CDR3nt: TGTGCCAGCGGACAGGGCCTCAATCAGCCCCAGCATTTT
abundance: few; v_gene: TRBV6-1; j_gene: TRBJ2-7; d_gene: TRBD2; len: 14; CDR3aa: CASRGTSGNYEQYF; CDR3nt: TGTGCCAGCAGAGGGACTAGCGGGAACTACGAGCAGTACTTC
abundance: many; v_gene: TRBV11-1; j_gene: TRBJ2-3; d_gene: .; len: 16; CDR3aa: CASSDPLAMGTDTQYF; CDR3nt: TGTGCCAGCAGCGACCCCCTAGCGATGGGCACAGATACGCAGTATTTT
abundance: many; v_gene: TRBV14; j_gene: TRBJ1-1; d_gene: .; len: 13; CDR3aa: CASSPNRDTEAFF; CDR3nt: TGTGCCAGCAGCCCGAACAGGGACACTGAAGCTTTCTTT
abundance: many; v_gene: TRBV28; j_gene: TRBJ2-7; d_gene: .; len: 14; CDR3aa: CASNPLGEGYEQYF; CDR3nt: TGTGCCAGCAACCCCCTGGGAGAAGGCTACGAGCAGTACTTC
abundance: many; v_gene: TRBV6-1; j_gene: TRBJ1-6; d_gene: TRBD1; len: 16; CDR3aa: CASSESTGQGNSPLHF; CDR3nt: TGTGCCAGCAGTGAATCTACCGGACAGGGAAATTCACCCCTCCACTTT
abundance: .; v_gene: TRBV6-5; j_gene: TRBJ2-7; d_gene: .; len: 14; CDR3aa: CASSYSGIRVEQYF; CDR3nt: TGTGCCAGCAGTTACTCGGGCATACGGGTCGAGCAGTACTTC
abundance: .; v_gene: TRBV6-6; j_gene: TRBJ2-5; d_gene: .; len: 15; CDR3aa: CASSYLLGGGETQYF; CDR3nt: TGTGCCAGCAGTTATCTTCTTGGGGGTGGAGAGACCCAGTACTTC
abundance: .; v_gene: TRBV7-9; j_gene: TRBJ2-3; d_gene: .; len: 15; CDR3aa: CASSSRLVSTDTQYF; CDR3nt: TGTGCCAGCAGCTCCCGACTAGTCAGCACAGATACGCAGTATTTT
abundance: few; v_gene: TRBV18; j_gene: TRBJ2-7; d_gene: TRBD2; len: 13; CDR3aa: CASSPGGDYEQYF; CDR3nt: TGTGCCAGCTCACCGGGAGGGGACTACGAGCAGTACTTC
abundance: many; v_gene: TRBV6-1; j_gene: TRBJ2-7; d_gene: TRBD1; len: 14; CDR3aa: CASSKQGAVYEQYF; CDR3nt: TGTGCCAGCAGTAAACAGGGGGCAGTCTACGAGCAGTACTTC
abundance: many; v_gene: TRBV12-3/TRBV12-4; j_gene: TRBJ2-1; d_gene: TRBD2; len: 15; CDR3aa: CASSTAGVKYNEQFF; CDR3nt: TGTGCCAGCAGTACTGCGGGAGTCAAATACAATGAGCAGTTCTTC
abundance: many; v_gene: TRBV5-6; j_gene: TRBJ1-1; d_gene: .; len: 14; CDR3aa: CASSLDTMNTEAFF; CDR3nt: TGTGCCAGCAGCCTGGACACCATGAACACTGAAGCTTTCTTT
abundance: .; v_gene: TRBV11-2; j_gene: TRBJ2-3; d_gene: .; len: 13; CDR3aa: CASSLLLGDTQYF; CDR3nt: TGTGCCAGCAGCCTACTTCTTGGGGATACGCAGTATTTT
abundance: .; v_gene: TRBV14; j_gene: TRBJ1-6; d_gene: .; len: 17; CDR3aa: CASRAGHSSSYNSPLHF; CDR3nt: TGTGCCAGCCGCGCCGGGCACTCGAGCTCCTATAATTCACCCCTCCACTTT
abundance: many; v_gene: TRBV28; j_gene: TRBJ2-7; d_gene: .; len: 13; CDR3aa: CASSFEGSYEQYF; CDR3nt: TGTGCCAGCAGTTTCGAGGGGAGCTACGAGCAGTACTTC
abundance: .; v_gene: TRBV10-3; j_gene: TRBJ2-1; d_gene: TRBD2; len: 15; CDR3aa: CAISVASGSGNEQFF; CDR3nt: TGTGCCATCAGTGTGGCTAGCGGGAGCGGTAATGAGCAGTTCTTC
abundance: many; v_gene: TRBV29-1; j_gene: TRBJ1-1; d_gene: .; len: 13; CDR3aa: CSVSDGMNTEAFF; CDR3nt: TGCAGCGTTTCGGACGGAATGAACACTGAAGCTTTCTTT
abundance: many; v_gene: TRBV3-1; j_gene: TRBJ1-1; d_gene: .; len: 13; CDR3aa: CASRGEDLTEAFF; CDR3nt: TGTGCCAGCAGAGGGGAGGACCTCACTGAAGCTTTCTTT
abundance: many; v_gene: TRBV11-2; j_gene: TRBJ1-1; d_gene: .; len: 13; CDR3aa: CASSGRPNTEAFF; CDR3nt: TGTGCCAGCAGCGGAAGGCCGAACACTGAAGCTTTCTTT
abundance: many; v_gene: TRBV25-1; j_gene: TRBJ2-5; d_gene: TRBD1; len: 16; CDR3aa: CASSDAGTGVTKTQYF; CDR3nt: TGTGCCAGCAGTGACGCTGGGACAGGGGTTACTAAGACCCAGTACTTC
abundance: many; v_gene: TRBV20-1; j_gene: TRBJ1-6; d_gene: .; len: 15; CDR3aa: CSATREGRMNSPLHF; CDR3nt: TGCAGTGCTACCAGGGAAGGAAGGATGAATTCACCCCTCCACTTT
abundance: many; v_gene: TRBV5-1; j_gene: TRBJ1-1; d_gene: .; len: 12; CDR3aa: CASSFYEGDFFF; CDR3nt: TGCGCCAGCAGCTTCTACGAGGGGGACTTTTTCTTT
abundance: .; v_gene: TRBV28; j_gene: TRBJ1-2; d_gene: .; len: 15; CDR3aa: CASSQGQARNYGYTF; CDR3nt: TGCGCCAGCAGCCAAGGTCAGGCCCGAAACTATGGCTACACCTTC
abundance: many; v_gene: TRBV2; j_gene: TRBJ1-2; d_gene: .; len: 12; CDR3aa: CASSAGWTDLAF; CDR3nt: TGTGCCAGCAGTGCCGGGTGGACAGATCTAGCCTTC
abundance: many; v_gene: TRBV5-1; j_gene: TRBJ2-1; d_gene: .; len: 15; CDR3aa: CASSLEGAAAYEQFF; CDR3nt: TGCGCCAGCAGCTTGGAAGGAGCCGCGGCCTATGAGCAGTTCTTC
abundance: few; v_gene: TRBV18; j_gene: TRBJ1-1; d_gene: .; len: 15; CDR3aa: CASSVHSGAWTEAFF; CDR3nt: TGTGCCAGCTCTGTTCATTCGGGGGCGTGGACTGAAGCTTTCTTT
abundance: few; v_gene: TRBV25-1; j_gene: TRBJ2-3; d_gene: TRBD1; len: 18; CDR3aa: CASSARPLQGPTTDTQYF; CDR3nt: TGTGCCAGCAGTGCCCGGCCCCTACAGGGGCCGACCACAGATACGCAGTATTTT
abundance: .; v_gene: TRBV4-1; j_gene: TRBJ1-2; d_gene: TRBD1; len: 15; CDR3aa: CASSHEPGQVGGYTF; CDR3nt: TGCGCCAGCAGCCACGAACCGGGACAGGTTGGGGGCTACACCTTC
abundance: many; v_gene: TRBV7-2; j_gene: TRBJ2-3; d_gene: TRBD2; len: 17; CDR3aa: CASSLAGTSGRVDTQYF; CDR3nt: TGTGCCAGCAGCTTAGCCGGGACTAGCGGGAGAGTAGATACGCAGTATTTT
abundance: many; v_gene: TRBV20-1; j_gene: TRBJ2-7; d_gene: TRBD2; len: 16; CDR3aa: CSARDAGLAGGWEQYF; CDR3nt: TGCAGTGCTAGAGATGCGGGACTAGCGGGAGGGTGGGAGCAGTACTTC